This T cell receptor beta chain comes out of a study of OX40 agonist ivuxolimab in advanced cancers. Whole-study context: Administration of intravenous ivuxolimab to patients occurred every 2 weeks at 0.01 to 10 mg/kg. Of the participants, under 50% had some prior anti-PD-1, anti-PD-L1 or anti-CTLA-4 therapy, which was allowed. Study-wide findings and caveats: The study found that CD8+ T cells averaged more expanded clones than CD4+.

V lost 7 bases and J lost 3; bases outside the gene matches: 8. From germline, CDR1 is LNHDA and CDR2 SQIVND (reference sequence). The CDR3 runs 15 residues. With regard to this clone: Its antigen remains unknown. Other DNA sequences from this sample encode an identical CDR3 as well.

The study sampled blood at baseline, cycle 4 day 1, and cycle 7 day 1. This table comes from immunoSEQ multiplex PCR, and its TCRdb copy is limited to in-frame clones, with some not included. Altogether 50,000 to 65,000 clones are present, around 90% being singletons, with the ten largest covering about 9%. The source of this sequence is an adult with an advanced solid tumor such as melanoma, head and neck, liver or kidney cancer. Sequencing was performed on CD4+ or CD8+ T cells sorted from blood, taken in a trial of the OX40 agonist ivuxolimab. The V call is TRBV19, the J call TRBJ2-1, with TRBD2 matching over 8 bases. The CDR3 region is CASTPGTRSYNEQFF. CDR3 nucleotides: TGTGCCAGTACTCCCGGGACTAGGAGCTACAATGAGCAGTTCTTC.